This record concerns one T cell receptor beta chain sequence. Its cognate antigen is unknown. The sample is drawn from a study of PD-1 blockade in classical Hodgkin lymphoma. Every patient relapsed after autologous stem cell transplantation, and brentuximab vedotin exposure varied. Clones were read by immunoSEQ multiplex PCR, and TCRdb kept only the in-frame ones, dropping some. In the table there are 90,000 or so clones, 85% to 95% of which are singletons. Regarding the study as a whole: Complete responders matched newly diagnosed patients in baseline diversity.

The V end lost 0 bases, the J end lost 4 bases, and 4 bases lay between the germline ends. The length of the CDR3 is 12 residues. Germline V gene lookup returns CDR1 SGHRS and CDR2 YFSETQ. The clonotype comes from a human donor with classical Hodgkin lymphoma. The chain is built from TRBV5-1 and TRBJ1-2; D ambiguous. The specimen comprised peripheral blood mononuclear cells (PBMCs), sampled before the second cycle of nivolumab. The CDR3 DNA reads TGCGCCAGCAGCTTGGAGTTCTATGGCTACACCTTC. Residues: CASSLEFYGYTF.